This T cell receptor (beta chain) is from a study of cytomegalovirus exposure and HLA in healthy donors (dated 2017 in TCRdb). Looking at the study overall: An earlier analysis of a few hundred of the donors reported 276 Gb of sequence data and around 100 million unique TCR beta sequences obtained from some 170 million T cells. An early release that covered 500 to 800 HLA-typed donors contained about 300 gigabases of sequencing data and approximately 85 million unique TCR sequences. Of the roughly 400 genotyped donors, around 81% fell in the genetic ancestry cluster associated with self-reported Caucasian donors. The study aimed to test whether signatures of past pathogen exposure could be identified by cataloging public T cell receptors. Using immunosequencing, the study profiled T cell repertoires from 666 subjects and related those repertoires to cytomegalovirus serostatus. Along with the roughly 670-subject first cohort, a separate validation cohort of over a hundred different subjects was used. High-throughput TCR immunosequencing, statistical association of individual TCRs with disease status, and machine learning were combined to predict cytomegalovirus infection status. To study patterns of TCR occurrence, a later analysis re-analyzed previously published TCR beta repertoires from around 660 donors and added high-resolution HLA genotyping. In the later analysis, no new phenotypic data were used to find candidate immune exposures; instead, reliance was placed on TCR beta sequences and their occurrence across donors. An earlier analysis of some 500 of the donors used high-throughput TCR beta sequencing to judge whether each TCR beta V gene segment behaved as functional or pseudogenic. Donor age, sex, ethnicity and CMV serostatus were collected together with the repertoire data. Genome-wide SNP genotypes for about 65% of the 666 donors were used in a later genetic analysis, which treated that subset as a discovery cohort. All discovery cohort repertoires had been generated on a single sequencing platform. Both class I and class II loci were covered by HLA typing, at four-digit resolution. The number of typed donors differed by locus: 629-630 for A, B, C, DRB1 and DQB1; approximately 520 for DQA1; some 590 for DPA1; and 400 to 480 for DPB1. Because of strong linkage in the cohort, roughly five DR-DQ haplotypes were treated as single units for association and clustering. Across 300 to 400 genotyped donors of the cohort, an average of approximately 240,000 unique TCR beta nucleotide sequences per donor were sequenced, and roughly a sixth of those sequences were non-productive.

The cohort comprised some 730 healthy bone marrow donors. At the time of sampling, all cohort members were nominally healthy, though unrecorded immune exposures were likely present. The donor tested CMV seronegative and was one of the 352 seronegative cohort members. Each donor provided a peripheral blood sample, and peripheral blood mononuclear cells were used for TCR beta sequencing. Genomic DNA extraction from the blood cell samples was performed with the Qiagen DNeasy Blood Extraction Kit. The method was the immunoSEQ multiplex PCR assay. For the multiplex PCR, a mixture combining 60 forward primers for TCR Vbeta segments and 13 reverse primers for TCR Jbeta segments was used. The CDR3 region of rearranged TCR beta genes was amplified from genomic DNA with a multiplex PCR assay. On the Illumina HiSeq System, the amplified TCR beta libraries were sequenced as 87-base-pair reads. On the study's bioinformatics: A later analysis tallied some 79 million unique TCR beta chains across the roughly 610 repertoires, and about 12 million of those chains were shared by two or more donors. To remove PCR and sequencing errors, raw reads were error-corrected and collapsed into unique sequences using a nearest-neighbor algorithm that merged closely related sequences. CDR3 sequences were aligned to IMGT reference sequences to assign V, D and J gene segments. Each retained sequence needed at least a six-nucleotide match to both a V gene segment and a J gene segment. Rearrangements were called productive when the CDR3 lacked stop codons and stayed in frame with V and J; all others were non-productive. CDR3 was defined according to IMGT convention as the region running from the second conserved V-encoded cysteine to the conserved J-encoded phenylalanine. Sequences without an unambiguous match to a single V gene segment were excluded from the earlier analysis of about 600 of the donors. In an earlier analysis of approximately 590 of the donors, V segments were called functional above 56.7% productive rearrangements and were called segregating when the between-donor standard deviation exceeded 5%. To diagnose cytomegalovirus status from the catalog of TCR beta chain sequences, a statistical classification framework was built. In a later analysis, V and J genes were assigned by comparing TCR nucleotide sequences against IMGT/GENE-DB human TR gene sequences. Using the TCRdist pipeline, a later analysis assigned CDR3 sequences along with most-parsimonious VDJ recombination scenarios. A later analysis defined each TCR beta chain by its CDR3 amino acid sequence plus V-gene family, and excluded reads lacking a unique V-gene family. As a way to deal with suspected cross-contamination and a sequencing artifact, a later analysis dropped 450 to 600 nucleotide sequences that were highly shared and had low generation probability. In a later analysis, a clonal expansion index was calculated for each public chain from normalized within-repertoire ranks of inferred template counts. Generation probabilities in a later analysis came from a VDJ recombination model fitted to out-of-frame rearrangements, and those results were checked against IGoR. In a later analysis, hypergeometric tests were used to score TCR-TCR, TCR-HLA and TCR-CMV co-occurrence, with a repertoire-size bias correction applied to TCR pairs. To estimate false discovery rates, a later analysis permuted the HLA or CMV assignments 20 times. In a later analysis, co-occurring TCRs were grouped using DBSCAN, and TCRdist sequence similarity was added for clustering within HLA-allele-positive subsets. Repertoires with fewer than 30,000 or more than 120,000 public chains were left out of co-occurrence clustering, as were about 5 repertoires with anomalous nucleotide sharing. As stored in TCRdb, this immuneACCESS dataset retains in-frame rearrangements with V and J assigned. A fraction of the clones does not appear; measured against another copy, unresolved V genes explain less than half of the discrepancy, and the remainder lacks a known reason. V, J and clone size derive from that table, while D and trimming were established from the DNA sequence. The sample yields some 120,000 clones; 70% to 75% were counted once. Around 4% of the sample is taken by the ten largest.

Points on this clone: Its recognized antigen is unknown. One base away there is no much larger clone; base qualities are not given.

The germline V gene specifies MNHEY as CDR1 and SVGAGI as CDR2. Measured from the cysteine to the phenylalanine, the CDR3 is 13 residues long. This entry keeps only the CDR3 DNA: 39 bases, framed from base 1. The germline ends are 13 bases apart after V is trimmed by 5 bases and J by 8 bases. Overall study results and their limits: Strong co-occurrence of HLA alleles, especially DR and DQ, made assigning TCR associations to individual alleles difficult. A further reported finding was that TCR beta sequences accurately predicted the HLA-A and HLA-B alleles for most subjects in the first cohort. The study listed 150 to 200 TCR beta chains as associated with cytomegalovirus. A later analysis reported that several top co-occurrence clusters appeared linked to parvovirus B19, influenza, CMV and Epstein-Barr virus. In a later analysis, the rate of TCR association differed among HLA loci, with DRB1 alleles having the most associated TCRs and HLA-C alleles having the fewest. Some IMGT-functional V segments, including TRBV6-2 and TRBV6-3, could not be distinguished by the 87-base-pair reads and were therefore excluded. The sequencing pipeline was judged likely to have produced a cluster of highly shared sequence variants as a technical artifact. Because some donors lacked HLA typing at each locus, the association tests relied only on the typed subset. Only TCR beta chains were sequenced in this cohort, and the absence of alpha or paired-chain data limited detectable features. Because counts were too low, approximately 15 rarely observed V segments, including chromosome 9 orphons, were excluded from the earlier analysis of 587 of the donors. A later analysis found that most CMV-associated TCR beta chains appeared HLA-restricted, with HLA associations seemingly driven largely by CMV exposure. Specific HLA alleles were associated with over 15,000 TCR beta sequences at a false discovery rate of 0.05 in a later analysis. In a later genetic analysis, fewer N-insertions in productive TCRs were reported among donors in an Asian-associated ancestry cluster than the approximately 630-donor mean. A later analysis found that HLA-associated TCR beta chains were more clonally expanded and had lower generation probabilities than equally common non-associated chains. CMV serostatus was the only immune exposure information available for the cohort. A later genetic analysis associated a missense DCLRE1C variant with V-gene and J-gene trimming of TCR beta chains, and an independent cohort replicated the association. A few of the identified cytomegalovirus-associated TCR beta chains were confirmed in vitro to be specific for cytomegalovirus antigens. An earlier analysis of approximately 570 of the donors showed that most TCR beta V segments appeared in productive rearrangements either about 87% or about 30% of the time, which broadly matched IMGT annotations. Presence/absence analyses assumed roughly uniform sequencing depth across donors, an assumption that may not hold. The authors suggested that the approach could potentially be extended to other disease states and immunological phenotypes. Across donors, most TCR sequences were observed very rarely, whereas some public TCRs were present in many individuals. Cytomegalovirus status was reported to be diagnosed by the classifier with high specificity and sensitivity in both the original and validation cohorts. Linkage disequilibrium might explain the correlated functional status among segregating V segments, but an unknown experimental factor could not be ruled out.

The chain is encoded by TRBV6-5 joined to TRBJ2-1, and perhaps TRBD2 as D gene, on 5 matching bases. Sequenced: PBMCs. The clonotype was recovered from a woman between 40 and 50 years old in good health and CMV-seronegative. The DNA reads TGTGCCAGCAGTACGGGAAAGTTTTATGAGCAGTTCTTC. Its protein reads: CASSTGKFYEQFF.